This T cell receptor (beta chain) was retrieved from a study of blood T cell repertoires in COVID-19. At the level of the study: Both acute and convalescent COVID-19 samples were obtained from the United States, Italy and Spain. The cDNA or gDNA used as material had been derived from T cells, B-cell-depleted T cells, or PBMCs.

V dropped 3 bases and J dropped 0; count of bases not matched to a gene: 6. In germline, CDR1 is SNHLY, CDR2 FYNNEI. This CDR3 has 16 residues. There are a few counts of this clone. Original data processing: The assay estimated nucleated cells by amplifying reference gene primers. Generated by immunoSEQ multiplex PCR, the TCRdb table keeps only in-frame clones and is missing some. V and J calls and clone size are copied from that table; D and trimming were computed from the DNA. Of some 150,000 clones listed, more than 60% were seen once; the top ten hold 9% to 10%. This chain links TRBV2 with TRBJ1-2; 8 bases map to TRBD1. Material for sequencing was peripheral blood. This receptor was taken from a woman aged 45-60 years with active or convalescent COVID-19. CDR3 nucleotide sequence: TGTGCCAGCAGTGAGTTCCAGGGGGCCTCTAACTATGGCTACACCTTC. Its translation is CASSEFQGASNYGYTF.